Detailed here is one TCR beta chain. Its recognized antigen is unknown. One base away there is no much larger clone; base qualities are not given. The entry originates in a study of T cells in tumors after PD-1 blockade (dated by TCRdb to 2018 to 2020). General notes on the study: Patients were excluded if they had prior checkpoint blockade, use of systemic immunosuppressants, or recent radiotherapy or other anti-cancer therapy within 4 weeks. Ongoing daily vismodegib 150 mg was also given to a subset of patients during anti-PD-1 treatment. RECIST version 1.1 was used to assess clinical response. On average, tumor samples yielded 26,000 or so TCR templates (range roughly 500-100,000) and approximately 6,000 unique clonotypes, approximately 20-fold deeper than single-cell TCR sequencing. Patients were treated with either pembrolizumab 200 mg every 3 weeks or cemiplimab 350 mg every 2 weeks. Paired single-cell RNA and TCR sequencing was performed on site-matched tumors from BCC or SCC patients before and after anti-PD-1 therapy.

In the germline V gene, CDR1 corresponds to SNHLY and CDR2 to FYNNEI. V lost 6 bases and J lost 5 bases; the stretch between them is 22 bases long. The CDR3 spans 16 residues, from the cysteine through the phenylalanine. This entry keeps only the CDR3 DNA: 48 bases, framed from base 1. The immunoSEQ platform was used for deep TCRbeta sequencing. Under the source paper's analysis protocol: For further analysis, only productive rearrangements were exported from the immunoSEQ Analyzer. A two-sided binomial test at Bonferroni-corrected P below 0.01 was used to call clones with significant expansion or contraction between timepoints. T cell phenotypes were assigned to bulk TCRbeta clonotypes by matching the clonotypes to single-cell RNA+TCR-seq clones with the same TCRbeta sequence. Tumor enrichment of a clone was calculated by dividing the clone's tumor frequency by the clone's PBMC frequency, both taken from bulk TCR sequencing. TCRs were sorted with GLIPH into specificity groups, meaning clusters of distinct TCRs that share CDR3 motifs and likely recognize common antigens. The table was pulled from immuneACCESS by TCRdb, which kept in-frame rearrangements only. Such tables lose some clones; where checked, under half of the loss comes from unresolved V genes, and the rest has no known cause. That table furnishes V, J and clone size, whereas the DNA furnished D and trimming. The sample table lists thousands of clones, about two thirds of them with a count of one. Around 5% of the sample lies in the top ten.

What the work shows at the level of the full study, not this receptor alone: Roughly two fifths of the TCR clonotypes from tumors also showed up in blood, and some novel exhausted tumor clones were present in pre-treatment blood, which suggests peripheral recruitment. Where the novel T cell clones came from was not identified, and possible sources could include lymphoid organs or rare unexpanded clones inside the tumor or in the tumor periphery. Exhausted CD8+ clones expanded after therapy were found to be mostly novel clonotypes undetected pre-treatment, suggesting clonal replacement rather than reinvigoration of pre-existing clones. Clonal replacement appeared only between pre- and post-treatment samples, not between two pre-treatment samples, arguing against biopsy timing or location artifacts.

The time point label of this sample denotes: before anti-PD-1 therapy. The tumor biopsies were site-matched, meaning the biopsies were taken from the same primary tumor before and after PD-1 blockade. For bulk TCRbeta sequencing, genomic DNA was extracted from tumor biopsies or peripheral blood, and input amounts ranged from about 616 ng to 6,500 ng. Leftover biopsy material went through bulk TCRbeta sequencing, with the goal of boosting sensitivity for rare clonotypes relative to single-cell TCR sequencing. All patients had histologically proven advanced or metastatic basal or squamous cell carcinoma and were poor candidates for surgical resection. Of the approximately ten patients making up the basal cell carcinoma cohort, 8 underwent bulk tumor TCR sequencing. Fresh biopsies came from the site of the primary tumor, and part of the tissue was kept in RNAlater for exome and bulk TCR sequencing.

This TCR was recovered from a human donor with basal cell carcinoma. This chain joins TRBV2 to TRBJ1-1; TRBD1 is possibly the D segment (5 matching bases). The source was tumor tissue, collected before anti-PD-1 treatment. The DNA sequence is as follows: TGTGCCAGCAGCCCGGGGACGGAATATAGTAGGACTGAAGCTTTCTTT. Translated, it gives CASSPGTEYSRTEAFF.